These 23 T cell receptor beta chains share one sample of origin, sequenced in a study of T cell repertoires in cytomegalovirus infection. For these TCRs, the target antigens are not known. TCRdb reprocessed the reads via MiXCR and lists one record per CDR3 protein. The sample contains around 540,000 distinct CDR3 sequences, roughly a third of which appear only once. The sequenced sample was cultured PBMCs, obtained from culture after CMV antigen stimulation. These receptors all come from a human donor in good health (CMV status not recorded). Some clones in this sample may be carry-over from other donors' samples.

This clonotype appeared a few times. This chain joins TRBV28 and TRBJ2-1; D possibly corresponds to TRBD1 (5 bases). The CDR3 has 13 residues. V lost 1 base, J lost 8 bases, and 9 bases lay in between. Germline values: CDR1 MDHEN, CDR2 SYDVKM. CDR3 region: CASSLSGFDEQFF. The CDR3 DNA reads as TGTGCCAGCAGTTTATCAGGGTTCGATGAGCAGTTCTTC. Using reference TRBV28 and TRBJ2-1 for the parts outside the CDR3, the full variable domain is DVKVTQSSRYLVKRTGEKVFLECVQDMDHENMFWYRQDPGLGLRLIYFSYDVKMKEKGDIPEGYSVSREKKERFSLILESASTNQTSMYLCASSLSGFDEQFFGPGTRLTVL.

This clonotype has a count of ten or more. This CDR3 reads CASSFGSGHTDTQYF. DNA of the CDR3: TGTGCCAGCAGCTTCGGCTCTGGACACACAGATACGCAGTATTTT. This chain links TRBV7-2 with TRBJ2-3; D possibly corresponds to TRBD1 (5 bases). V was clipped by 3 bases and J by 2 bases, with 12 bases between them. CDR3 length equals 15 residues. Germline CDR1 SGHTA, CDR2 FQGNSA.

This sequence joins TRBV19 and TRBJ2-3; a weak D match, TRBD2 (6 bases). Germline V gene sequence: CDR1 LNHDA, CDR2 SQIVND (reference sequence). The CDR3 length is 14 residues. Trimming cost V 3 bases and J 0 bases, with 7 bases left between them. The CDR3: CASSIGTSTDTQYF. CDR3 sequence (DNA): TGTGCCAGTAGTATCGGGACTAGCACAGATACGCAGTATTTT.

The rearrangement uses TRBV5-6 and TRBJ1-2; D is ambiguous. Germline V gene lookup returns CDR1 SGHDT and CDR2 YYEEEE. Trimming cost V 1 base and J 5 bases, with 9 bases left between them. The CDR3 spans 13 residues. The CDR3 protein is CASSLNMAYGYTF. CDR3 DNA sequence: TGTGCCAGCAGCTTGAATATGGCGTATGGCTACACCTTC.

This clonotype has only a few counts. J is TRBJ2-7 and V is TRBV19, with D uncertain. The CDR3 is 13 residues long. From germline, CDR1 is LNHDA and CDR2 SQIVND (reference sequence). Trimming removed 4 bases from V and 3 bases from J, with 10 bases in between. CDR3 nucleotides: TGTGCCAGTAGTAGGGCGCTAAACTACGAGCAGTACGTC. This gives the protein CASSRALNYEQYV.

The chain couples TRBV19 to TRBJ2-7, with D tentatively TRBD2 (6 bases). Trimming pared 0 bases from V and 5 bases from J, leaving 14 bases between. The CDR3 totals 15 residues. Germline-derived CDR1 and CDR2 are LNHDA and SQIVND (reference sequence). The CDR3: CASSIDRLRGDEQYF. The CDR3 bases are TGTGCCAGTAGTATAGACCGACTTCGCGGGGACGAGCAGTACTTC.

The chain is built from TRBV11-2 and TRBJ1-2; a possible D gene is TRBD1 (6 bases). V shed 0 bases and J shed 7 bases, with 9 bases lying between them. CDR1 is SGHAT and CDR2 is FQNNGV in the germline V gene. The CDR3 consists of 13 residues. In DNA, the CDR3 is TGTGCCAGCAGCTTAGATCCGGGGGCTGGCTACACCTTC. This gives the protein CASSLDPGAGYTF.

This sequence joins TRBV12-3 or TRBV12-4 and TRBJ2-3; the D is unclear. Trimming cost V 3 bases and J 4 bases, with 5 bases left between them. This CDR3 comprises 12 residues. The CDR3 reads CASSFLSDTQYF. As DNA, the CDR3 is TGTGCCAGCAGTTTTTTGTCAGATACGCAGTATTTT.

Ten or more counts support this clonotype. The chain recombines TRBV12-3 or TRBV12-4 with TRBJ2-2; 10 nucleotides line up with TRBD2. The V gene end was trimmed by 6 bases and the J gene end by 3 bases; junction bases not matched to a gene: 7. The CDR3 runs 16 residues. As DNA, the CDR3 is TGTGCCAGCAGCTCTAGCGGGAGTTTGTACACCGGGGAGCTGTTTTTT. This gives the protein CASSSSGSLYTGELFF.

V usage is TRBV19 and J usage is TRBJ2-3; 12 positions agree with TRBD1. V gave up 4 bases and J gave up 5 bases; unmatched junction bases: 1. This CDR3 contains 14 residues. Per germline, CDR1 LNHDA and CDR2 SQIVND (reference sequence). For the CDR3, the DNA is TGTGCCAGTAGTAGGGACAGGGGGCGAGATACGCAGTATTTT. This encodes CASSRDRGRDTQYF.

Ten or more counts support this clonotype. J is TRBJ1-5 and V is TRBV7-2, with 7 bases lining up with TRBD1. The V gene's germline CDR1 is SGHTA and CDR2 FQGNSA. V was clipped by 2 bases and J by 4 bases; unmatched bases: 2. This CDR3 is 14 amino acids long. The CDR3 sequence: CASSLTQGNQPQHF. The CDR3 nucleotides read TGTGCCAGCAGCTTAACACAGGGGAATCAGCCCCAGCATTTT.

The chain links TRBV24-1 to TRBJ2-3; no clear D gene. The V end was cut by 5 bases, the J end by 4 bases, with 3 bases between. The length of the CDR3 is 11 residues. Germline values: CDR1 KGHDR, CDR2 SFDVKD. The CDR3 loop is CATSVADTQYF. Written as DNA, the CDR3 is TGTGCCACCAGTGTCGCAGATACGCAGTATTTT.

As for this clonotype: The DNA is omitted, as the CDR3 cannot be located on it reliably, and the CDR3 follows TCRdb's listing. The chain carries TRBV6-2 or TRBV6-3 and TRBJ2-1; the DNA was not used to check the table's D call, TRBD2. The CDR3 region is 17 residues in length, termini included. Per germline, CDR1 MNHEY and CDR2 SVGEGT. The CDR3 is CASSTSIGLGSYNEQFF.

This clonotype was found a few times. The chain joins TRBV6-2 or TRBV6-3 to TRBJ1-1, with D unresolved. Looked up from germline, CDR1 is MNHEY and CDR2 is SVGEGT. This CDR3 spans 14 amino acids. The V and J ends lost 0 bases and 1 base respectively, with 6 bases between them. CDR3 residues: CASSYSSWNTEAFF. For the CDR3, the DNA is TGTGCCAGCAGTTACTCTTCCTGGAACACTGAAGCTTTCTTT.

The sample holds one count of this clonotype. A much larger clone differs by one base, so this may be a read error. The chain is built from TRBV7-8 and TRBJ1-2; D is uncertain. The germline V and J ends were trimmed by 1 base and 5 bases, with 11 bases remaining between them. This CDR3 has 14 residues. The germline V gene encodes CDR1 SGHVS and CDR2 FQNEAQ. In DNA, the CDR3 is TGTGCCAGCAGCTTAGGGGCTCGGCGATATGGCTACACCTTC. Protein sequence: CASSLGARRYGYTF.

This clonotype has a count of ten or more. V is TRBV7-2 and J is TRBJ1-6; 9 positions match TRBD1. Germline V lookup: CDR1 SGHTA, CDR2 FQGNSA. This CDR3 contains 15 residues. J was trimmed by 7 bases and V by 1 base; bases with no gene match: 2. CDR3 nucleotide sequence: TGTGCCAGCAGCTTAGACAGGGGGCGAAATTCACCCCTCCACTTT. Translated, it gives CASSLDRGRNSPLHF.

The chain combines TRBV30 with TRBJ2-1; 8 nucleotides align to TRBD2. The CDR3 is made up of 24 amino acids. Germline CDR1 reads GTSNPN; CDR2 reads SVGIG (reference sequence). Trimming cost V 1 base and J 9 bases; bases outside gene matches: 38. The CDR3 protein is CAWSGGIINYSGTRLESLGFEQFF. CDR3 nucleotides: TGTGCCTGGAGTGGGGGGATCATAAACTATAGCGGGACTCGACTTGAGTCTTTAGGGTTTGAGCAGTTCTTC.

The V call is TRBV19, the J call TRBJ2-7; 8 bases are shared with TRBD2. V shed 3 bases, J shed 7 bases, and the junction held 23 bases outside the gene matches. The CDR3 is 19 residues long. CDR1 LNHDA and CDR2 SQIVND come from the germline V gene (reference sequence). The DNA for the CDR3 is TGTGCCAGTAGTATCCCCCGCGGGGATAGCGGGGAGAGCGGATGGGAGCAGTACGTC. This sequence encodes CASSIPRGDSGESGWEQYV.

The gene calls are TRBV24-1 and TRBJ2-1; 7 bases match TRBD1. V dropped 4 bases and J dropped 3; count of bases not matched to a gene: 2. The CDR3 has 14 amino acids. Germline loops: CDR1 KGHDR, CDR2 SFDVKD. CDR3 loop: CATSDGDSYNEQFF. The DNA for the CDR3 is TGTGCCACCAGTGACGGGGACAGCTACAATGAGCAGTTCTTC.

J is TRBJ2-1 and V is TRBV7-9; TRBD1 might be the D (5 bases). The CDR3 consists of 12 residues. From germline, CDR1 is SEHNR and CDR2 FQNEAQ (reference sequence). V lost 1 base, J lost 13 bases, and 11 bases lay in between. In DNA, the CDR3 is TGTGCCAGCAGCTTAGAAGCTGGGGCCCAGTTCTTC. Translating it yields CASSLEAGAQFF.

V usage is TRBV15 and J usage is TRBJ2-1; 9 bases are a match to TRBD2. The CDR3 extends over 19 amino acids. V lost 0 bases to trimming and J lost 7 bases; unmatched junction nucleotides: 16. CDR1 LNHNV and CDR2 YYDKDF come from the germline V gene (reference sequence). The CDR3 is CATSREAVGREGPRNEQFF. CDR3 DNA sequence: TGTGCCACCAGCAGAGAAGCGGTTGGGCGGGAGGGCCCTCGGAATGAGCAGTTCTTC.

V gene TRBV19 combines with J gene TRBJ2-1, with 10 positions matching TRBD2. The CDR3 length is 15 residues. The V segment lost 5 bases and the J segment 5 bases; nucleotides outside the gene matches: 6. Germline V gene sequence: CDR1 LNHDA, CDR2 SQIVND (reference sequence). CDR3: CASSASGSWNNEQFF. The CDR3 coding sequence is TGTGCCAGTAGTGCTAGCGGGAGCTGGAACAATGAGCAGTTCTTC.

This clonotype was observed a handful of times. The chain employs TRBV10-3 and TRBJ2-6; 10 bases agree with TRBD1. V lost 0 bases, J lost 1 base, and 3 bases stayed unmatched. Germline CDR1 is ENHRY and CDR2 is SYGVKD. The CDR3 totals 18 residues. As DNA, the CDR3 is TGTGCCATCAGTGAGTCTAAGGGACAGGGGTCTGGGGCCAACGTCCTGACTTTC. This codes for CAISESKGQGSGANVLTF.